This T cell receptor beta chain appears in the sequencing data of a study of T cell responses to AZD1222 COVID-19 vaccine. Details on this clone: The antigen is unknown.

This CDR3 comprises 17 residues. With V trimmed by 5 bases and J by 2 bases, 10 bases remained unmatched. Germline CDR1 reads LNHNV; CDR2 reads YYDKDF (reference sequence). Repertoires were generated with immunoSEQ multiplex PCR, while TCRdb's copy carries only in-frame clones and drops some. The sample contains 150,000 to 200,000 clones, 94% of which appear only once. General observations from the study: Along spike, vaccine-associated CD4 TCRs were found throughout, with dominance at 160-218 and 743-854.

The genes are TRBV15 and TRBJ2-2, with 8 bases matching TRBD1. The sequence was collected from an adult who received the AZD1222 COVID-19 vaccine. This sample comprised peripheral blood, obtained 28 days after the second AZD1222 dose. The CDR3 sequence is CATSGNTGGLNTGELFF. The DNA of the CDR3 is TGTGCCACCAGCGGGAATACAGGGGGACTCAACACCGGGGAGCTGTTTTTT.